This T cell receptor (beta chain) comes out of a study of blood T cells in healthy people across ages. Using a J-beta primer mix together with a sample-barcoded 5' primer, a second PCR was run for roughly 7 to 11 cycles. Each CDR3 protein gets one entry after TCRdb re-called the 5' RACE reads with MiXCR. This table has about 730,000 distinct CDR3 sequences, 35% to 45% appearing once. V was trimmed by 5 bases and J by 3 bases, leaving 17 bases between them. The CDR3 has 15 amino acids. Germline CDR1 reads MNHEY; CDR2 reads SVGEGT. Isolated PBMCs totaled at least 6 million in each sample. The chain recombines TRBV6-2 or TRBV6-3 with TRBJ2-7; D gene unclear. The sample was blood. This clonotype was obtained from a woman in her sixties or seventies in good health. The CDR3 DNA reads as TGTGCCAGCAGTCCCGTAGTGGGCACCATCTACGAGCAGTACTTC. Protein: CASSPVVGTIYEQYF.